This entry lists 21 T cell receptor beta chains sequenced from one sample in a study of blood T cell repertoires in COVID-19. Data came from immunoSEQ multiplex PCR; TCRdb stores just in-frame clones and leaves some out. The sample lists around 320,000 clones; roughly 90% were seen once. Sequenced: PBMCs or T cells enriched from blood (not recorded which). These receptors originate from a woman in her twenties or thirties who had been exposed to COVID-19.

The rearrangement joins TRBV28 to TRBJ1-1, with 7 positions matching TRBD1. J lost 4 bases, V lost 3 bases, and 8 bases had no gene match. The CDR3 extends over 15 amino acids. Germline lookup yields CDR1 MDHEN and CDR2 SYDVKM. The CDR3 DNA reads TGTGCCAGCAGTTTGCAACCTCGACAGGGCACTGAAGCTTTCTTT. Translation: CASSLQPRQGTEAFF. The full variable domain, its missing parts supplied by reference TRBV28 and TRBJ1-1, is DVKVTQSSRYLVKRTGEKVFLECVQDMDHENMFWYRQDPGLGLRLIYFSYDVKMKEKGDIPEGYSVSREKKERFSLILESASTNQTSMYLCASSLQPRQGTEAFFGQGTRLTVV.

This chain joins TRBV24-1 and TRBJ1-2; D is undetermined. The CDR3 runs 14 residues. V gave up 0 bases and J gave up 2 bases, with 6 bases separating them. The germline V gene encodes CDR1 KGHDR and CDR2 SFDVKD. CDR3 sequence (DNA): TGTGCCACCAGTGATTTGTCGGGGAACTATGGCTACACCTTC. Protein product: CATSDLSGNYGYTF.

The gene calls are TRBV4-2 and TRBJ1-2, with D unresolved. This CDR3 comprises 16 residues. Germline V gene sequence: CDR1 LGHNA, CDR2 YNFKEQ. V lost 5 bases and J 5 bases, leaving 21 bases between the germline ends. For the CDR3, the DNA is TGTGCCAGCAGCGCCTACCGAGGCGGAAGCGGGTATGGCTACACCTTC. This sequence encodes CASSAYRGGSGYGYTF.

This clone was counted a single time. V usage is TRBV30 and J usage is TRBJ1-6; D not resolved. Germline V gene sequence: CDR1 GTSNPN, CDR2 SVGIG (reference sequence). CDR3 length: 15 residues. V lost 6 bases, J lost 1 base, and 13 bases lay in between. CDR3 loop: CACLRRFSYNSPLHF. DNA of the CDR3: TGTGCCTGCCTGAGGAGGTTTTCCTATAATTCACCCCTCCACTTT.

The V call is TRBV2, the J call TRBJ2-7; 9 bases are shared with TRBD2. V lost 6 bases to trimming and J lost 6 bases; unmatched junction nucleotides: 9. This CDR3 region has 14 residues. The germline V gene encodes CDR1 SNHLY and CDR2 FYNNEI. CDR3 nucleotides: TGTGCCAGCAGGCCGGGGACTAGCTGGGCCGAGCAGTACTTC. Protein sequence: CASRPGTSWAEQYF.

V gene TRBV12-3 or TRBV12-4 combines with J gene TRBJ2-7, with unresolved D. CDR3 length: 12 residues. The V gene lost 3 bases and the J gene lost 3 bases, with 6 bases spanning the gap. The CDR3 DNA follows: TGTGCCAGCAGTTTGGCAGGCTACGAGCAGTACTTC. It specifies CASSLAGYEQYF.

In this sample, this clone turned up once. The J gene is TRBJ1-2, the V gene TRBV30, with 7 nucleotides matching TRBD1. CDR1 GTSNPN and CDR2 SVGIG come from the germline V gene (reference sequence). This CDR3 is built from 12 residues. V was clipped by 2 bases and J by 11 bases; unmatched bases: 8. The CDR3 nucleotides are TGTGCCTGGAGTTACCAAACAGGGGATTACACCTTC. Translation gives CAWSYQTGDYTF. Filled out from reference TRBV30 and TRBJ1-2, the complete variable domain reads SQTIHQWPATLVQPVGSPLSLECTVEGTSNPNLYWYRQAAGRGLQLLFYSVGIGQISSEVPQNLSASRPQDRQFILSSKKLLLSDSGFYLCAWSYQTGDYTFGSGTRLTVV.

This chain joins TRBV5-4 and TRBJ2-5; D may be TRBD1 (5 bases). Germline V gene data show CDR1 as SGHNT and CDR2 as YYREEE (reference sequence). The CDR3 consists of 14 residues. The ends were cut back, 1 base at V and 2 bases at J, with 9 bases in the middle. CDR3 bases: TGTGCCAGCAGCTTGAAGCAGGGACAAGAGACCCAGTACTTC. Amino acid sequence: CASSLKQGQETQYF.

This clone appeared once. The V and J genes are TRBV19 and TRBJ1-2, with a weak D call TRBD1 (5 bases). V was trimmed by 1 base and J by 6 bases, leaving 12 bases between them. The CDR3 covers 14 residues. Germline V CDR1 and CDR2: LNHDA, SQIVND (reference sequence). This CDR3 is CASSIVSGGDGYTF. The DNA for the CDR3 is TGTGCCAGTAGTATAGTTTCCGGGGGAGATGGCTACACCTTC.

The CDR3 reads CASSWATGRNTEAFF. CDR3 in DNA: TGTGCCAGCAGCTGGGCGACAGGACGAAACACTGAAGCTTTCTTT. The J gene is TRBJ1-1, the V gene TRBV7-9; a possible D gene is TRBD1 (6 bases). Germline V gene lookup returns CDR1 SEHNR and CDR2 FQNEAQ (reference sequence). The V end lost 4 bases, the J end lost 2 bases, and 14 bases lay between the germline ends. The CDR3 runs to 15 residues.

V gene TRBV19 combines with J gene TRBJ1-2; the D gene is possibly TRBD1 (5 bases). The CDR3 is made up of 12 amino acids. Germline-derived CDR1 and CDR2 are LNHDA and SQIVND (reference sequence). V lost 5 bases, J lost 8 bases, and 12 bases lay in between. The CDR3 coding sequence is TGTGCCAGTAGTCAGCAGGGATCCGGCTACACCTTC. Translating it yields CASSQQGSGYTF.

The rearrangement uses TRBV7-8 and TRBJ2-3; 14 bases fit TRBD2. The length of the CDR3 is 19 residues. V lost 2 bases to trimming and J lost 1 base; unmatched junction nucleotides: 8. Germline lookup yields CDR1 SGHVS and CDR2 FQNEAQ. The CDR3 DNA reads TGTGCCAGCAGCTTACTTCGGACTAGCGGGGGGTGGGGCACAGATACGCAGTATTTT. Its translation is CASSLLRTSGGWGTDTQYF.

The J gene is TRBJ1-2, the V gene TRBV9; D not certain. Germline assignment: CDR1 SGDLS and CDR2 YYNGEE. V lost 4 bases to trimming and J lost 1 base, with 8 bases between them. The CDR3 contains 13 residues. DNA for the CDR3: TGTGCCAGCAGCTCCGCGGGTAACTATGGCTACACCTTC. Translated, it gives CASSSAGNYGYTF. The full variable domain, in which reference TRBV9 and TRBJ1-2 provide the parts outside the CDR3, is DSGVTQTPKHLITATGQRVTLRCSPRSGDLSVYWYQQSLDQGLQFLIQYYNGEERAKGNILERFSAQQFPDLHSELNLSSLELGDSALYFCASSSAGNYGYTFGSGTRLTVV.

This sequence joins TRBV24-1 and TRBJ2-2, with D uncertain. V lost 1 base and J 4 bases, leaving 9 bases between the germline ends. This CDR3 has 15 residues. Germline CDR1 and CDR2: KGHDR and SFDVKD. The DNA of the CDR3 is TGTGCCACCAGTGATTTCCGACACCCCACCGGGGAGCTGTTTTTT. This sequence encodes CATSDFRHPTGELFF.

The chain employs TRBV7-9 and TRBJ2-7, with 7 bases aligning to TRBD1. The CDR3 consists of 14 residues. V dropped 5 bases and J dropped 3; count of bases not matched to a gene: 7. Germline assignment: CDR1 SEHNR and CDR2 FQNEAQ (reference sequence). CDR3 nucleotides: TGTGCCAGCAGCGATACTAGACAGGGCTACGAGCAGTACTTC. Amino acids: CASSDTRQGYEQYF.

The chain employs TRBV4-2 and TRBJ2-5, with D possibly being TRBD2 (6 bases). Germline V lookup: CDR1 LGHNA, CDR2 YNFKEQ. Deletions cut 1 base from V and 4 bases from J, with 16 bases between. The CDR3 length is 16 residues. The CDR3 sequence: CASSQAWPQGGETQYF. DNA of the CDR3: TGTGCCAGCAGCCAAGCTTGGCCGCAGGGAGGAGAGACCCAGTACTTC.

The CDR3 DNA reads TGTGCCAGCACCCTCGGCGGGGGGACGGACTATGGCTACACCTTC. Encoded protein: CASTLGGGTDYGYTF. The chain recombines TRBV7-3 with TRBJ1-2; maybe TRBD1 (5 bases). The V gene lost 7 bases and the J gene lost 3 bases, with 18 bases spanning the gap. The CDR3 covers 15 residues. Germline V gene sequence: CDR1 SGHTA, CDR2 FQGTGA.

This clone has just one count. V usage is TRBV11-1 and J usage is TRBJ1-1, with D uncertain. CDR3 length equals 13 residues. CDR1 is SGHAT and CDR2 is FQDESV in the germline V gene (reference sequence). V dropped 4 bases and J dropped 5 bases, with 11 bases sitting between them. Here the CDR3 reads CASSSLTYTEAFF. The CDR3 DNA is TGTGCCAGCAGCTCCTTGACATATACTGAAGCTTTCTTT.

The chain carries TRBV27 and TRBJ1-1, with D maybe TRBD1 (5 bases). V shed 1 base and J shed 0 bases, with 18 bases lying between them. Germline V gene sequence: CDR1 MNHEY, CDR2 SMNVEV (reference sequence). The CDR3 is 18 amino acids. The CDR3 DNA follows: TGTGCCAGCAGTTTATTCGGCAGGGTTCGGGGGATGAACACTGAAGCTTTCTTT. It specifies CASSLFGRVRGMNTEAFF.

V gene TRBV9 combines with J gene TRBJ2-7; 8 positions match TRBD1. Trimming removed 0 bases from V and 2 bases from J; junction bases left unmatched: 4. Germline V gene sequence: CDR1 SGDLS, CDR2 YYNGEE. There are 15 residues in the CDR3. CDR3: CASSVAATGAYEQYF. CDR3 in DNA: TGTGCCAGCAGCGTAGCCGCGACAGGGGCCTACGAGCAGTACTTC. The variable domain in full, with the rest retrieved from reference TRBV9 and TRBJ2-7, is DSGVTQTPKHLITATGQRVTLRCSPRSGDLSVYWYQQSLDQGLQFLIQYYNGEERAKGNILERFSAQQFPDLHSELNLSSLELGDSALYFCASSVAATGAYEQYFGPGTRLTVT.

This chain joins TRBV3-1 (or the pseudogene TRBV3-2) and TRBJ1-4, with D unresolved. The CDR3 length is 15 residues. Trimming removed 2 bases at V and 8 bases at J, with 15 bases between. From germline, CDR1 is LGHDT and CDR2 YNNKEL (reference sequence). The DNA for the CDR3 is TGTGCCAGCAGCCAATATAAGTTTCTACAGGAAAAACTGTTTTTT. This translates into CASSQYKFLQEKLFF.